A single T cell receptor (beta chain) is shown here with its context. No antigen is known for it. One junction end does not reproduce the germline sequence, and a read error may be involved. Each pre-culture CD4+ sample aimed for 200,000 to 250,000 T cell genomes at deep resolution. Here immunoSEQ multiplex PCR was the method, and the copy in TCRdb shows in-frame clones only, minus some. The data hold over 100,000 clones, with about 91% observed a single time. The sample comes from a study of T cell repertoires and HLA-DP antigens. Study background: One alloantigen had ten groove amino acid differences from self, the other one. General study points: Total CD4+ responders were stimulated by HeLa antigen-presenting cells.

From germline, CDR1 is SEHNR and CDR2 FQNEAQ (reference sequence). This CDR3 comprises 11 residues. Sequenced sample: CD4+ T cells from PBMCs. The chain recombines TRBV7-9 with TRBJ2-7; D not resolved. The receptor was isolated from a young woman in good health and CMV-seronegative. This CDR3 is CASSLKGPPNF. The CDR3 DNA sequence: TGTGCCAGCAGCTTAAAAGGCCCCCCCAACTTC. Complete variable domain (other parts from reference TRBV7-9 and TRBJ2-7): DTGVSQNPRHKITKRGQNVTFRCDPISEHNRLYWYRQTLGQGPEFLTYFQNEAQLEKSRLLSDRFSAERPKGSFSTLEIQRTEQGDSAMYLCASSLKGPPNFGPGTRLTVT.